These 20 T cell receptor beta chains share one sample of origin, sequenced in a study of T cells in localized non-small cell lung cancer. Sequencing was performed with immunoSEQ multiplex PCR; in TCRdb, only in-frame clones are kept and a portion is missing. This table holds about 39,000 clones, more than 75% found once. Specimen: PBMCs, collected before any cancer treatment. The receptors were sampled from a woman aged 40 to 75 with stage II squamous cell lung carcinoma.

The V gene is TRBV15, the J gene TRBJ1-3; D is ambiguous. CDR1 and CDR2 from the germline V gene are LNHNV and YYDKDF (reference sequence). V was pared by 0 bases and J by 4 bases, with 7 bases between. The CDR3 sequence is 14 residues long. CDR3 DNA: TGTGCCACCAGCAGAGATGGACCCGGAAACACCATATATTTT. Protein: CATSRDGPGNTIYF.

The CDR3 DNA reads as TGTGCCAGCAGTACAGGGGGCGCCTACGAGCAGTACTTC. Protein: CASSTGGAYEQYF. The chain recombines TRBV6-6 with TRBJ2-7; 9 bases map to TRBD1. CDR1 MNHNY and CDR2 SVGAGI come from the germline V gene (reference sequence). With V trimmed by 5 bases and J by 2 bases, 1 base remained unmatched. CDR3 length: 13 residues.

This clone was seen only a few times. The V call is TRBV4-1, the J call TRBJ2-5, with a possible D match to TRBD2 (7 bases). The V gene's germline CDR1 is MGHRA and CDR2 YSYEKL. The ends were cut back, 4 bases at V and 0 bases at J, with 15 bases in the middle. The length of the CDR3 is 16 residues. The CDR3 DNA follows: TGCGCCAGCAGCCCCTCCGCGGGGGCGGACCAAGAGACCCAGTACTTC. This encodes CASSPSAGADQETQYF.

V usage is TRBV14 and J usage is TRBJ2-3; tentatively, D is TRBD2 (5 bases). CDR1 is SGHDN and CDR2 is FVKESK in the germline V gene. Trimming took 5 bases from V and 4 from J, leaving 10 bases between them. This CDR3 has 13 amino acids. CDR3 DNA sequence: TGTGCCAGCAGCTTTGCGGGTGCAGATACGCAGTATTTT. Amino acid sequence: CASSFAGADTQYF.

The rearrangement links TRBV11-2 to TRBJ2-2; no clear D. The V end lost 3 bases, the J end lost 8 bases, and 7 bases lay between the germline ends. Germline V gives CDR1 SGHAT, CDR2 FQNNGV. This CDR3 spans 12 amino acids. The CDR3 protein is CASSFSGGELFF. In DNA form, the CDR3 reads TGTGCCAGCAGCTTCTCGGGTGGGGAGCTGTTTTTT.

CDR3: CSVGISSGQETQYF. As DNA, the CDR3 is TGCAGCGTTGGAATCTCTTCTGGCCAAGAGACCCAGTACTTC. The chain links TRBV29-1 to TRBJ2-5; D uncertain. From germline, CDR1 is SQVTM and CDR2 ANQGSEA. There are 14 residues in the CDR3. V lost 4 bases to trimming and J lost 1 base, with 13 bases between them.

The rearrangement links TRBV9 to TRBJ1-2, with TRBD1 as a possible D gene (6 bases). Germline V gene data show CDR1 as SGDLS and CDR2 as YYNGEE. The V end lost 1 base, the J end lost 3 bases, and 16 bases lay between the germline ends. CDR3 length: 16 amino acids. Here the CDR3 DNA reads TGTGCCAGCAGCGTAATCCCAACAACAGGGTACTATGGCTACACCTTC. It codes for CASSVIPTTGYYGYTF.

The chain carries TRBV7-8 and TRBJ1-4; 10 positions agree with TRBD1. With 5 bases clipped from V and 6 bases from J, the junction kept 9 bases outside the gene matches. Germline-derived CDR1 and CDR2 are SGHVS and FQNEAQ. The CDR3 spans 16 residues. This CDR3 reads CASSPHSGTGDEKLFF. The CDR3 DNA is TGTGCCAGCAGCCCCCATAGTGGGACAGGGGATGAAAAACTGTTTTTT.

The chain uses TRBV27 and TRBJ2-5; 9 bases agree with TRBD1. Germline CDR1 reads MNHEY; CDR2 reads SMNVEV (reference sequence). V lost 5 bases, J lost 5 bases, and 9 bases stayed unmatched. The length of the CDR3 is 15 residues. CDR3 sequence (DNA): TGTGCCAGCAGTGCGCCGGGACAGGGAATGGAGACCCAGTACTTC. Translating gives CASSAPGQGMETQYF.

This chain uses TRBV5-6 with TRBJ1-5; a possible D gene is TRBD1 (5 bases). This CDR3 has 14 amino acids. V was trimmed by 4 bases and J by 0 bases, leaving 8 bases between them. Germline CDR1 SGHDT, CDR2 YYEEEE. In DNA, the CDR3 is TGTGCCAGCAGCCGACAGTATAGCAATCAGCCCCAGCATTTT. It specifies CASSRQYSNQPQHF.

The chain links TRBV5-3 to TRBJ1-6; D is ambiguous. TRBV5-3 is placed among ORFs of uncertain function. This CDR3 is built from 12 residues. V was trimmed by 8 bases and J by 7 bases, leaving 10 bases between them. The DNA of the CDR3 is TGTGCCAGCAGCCTATCAAATTCACCCCTCCACTTT. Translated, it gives CASSLSNSPLHF.

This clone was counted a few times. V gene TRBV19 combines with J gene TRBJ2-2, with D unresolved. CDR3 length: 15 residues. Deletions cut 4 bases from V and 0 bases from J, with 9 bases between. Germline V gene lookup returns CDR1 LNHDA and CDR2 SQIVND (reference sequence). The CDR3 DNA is TGTGCCAGTAGTAATCGTGAGGCGAACACCGGGGAGCTGTTTTTT. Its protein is CASSNREANTGELFF.

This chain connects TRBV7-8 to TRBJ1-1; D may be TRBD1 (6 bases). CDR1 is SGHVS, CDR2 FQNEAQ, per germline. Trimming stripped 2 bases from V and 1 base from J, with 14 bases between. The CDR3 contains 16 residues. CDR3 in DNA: TGTGCCAGCAGCTTAAATCCGGGGGCTGGGAACACTGAAGCTTTCTTT. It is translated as CASSLNPGAGNTEAFF.

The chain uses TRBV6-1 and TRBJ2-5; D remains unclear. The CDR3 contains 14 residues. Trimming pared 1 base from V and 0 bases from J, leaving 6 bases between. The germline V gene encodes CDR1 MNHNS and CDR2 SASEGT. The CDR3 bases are TGTGCCAGCAGTGAAGACCGGTACCAAGAGACCCAGTACTTC. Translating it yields CASSEDRYQETQYF.

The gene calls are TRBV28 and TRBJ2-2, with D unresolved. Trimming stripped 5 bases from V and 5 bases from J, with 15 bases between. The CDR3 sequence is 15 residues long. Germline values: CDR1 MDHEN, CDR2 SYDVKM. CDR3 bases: TGTGCCAGCAGTCCCAGGATGCGTGGGACCGGGGAGCTGTTTTTT. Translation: CASSPRMRGTGELFF.

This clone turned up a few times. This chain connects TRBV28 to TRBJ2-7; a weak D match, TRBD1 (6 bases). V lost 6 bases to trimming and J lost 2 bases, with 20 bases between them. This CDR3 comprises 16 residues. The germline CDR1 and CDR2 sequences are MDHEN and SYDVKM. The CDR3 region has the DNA TGTGCCAGCAGCCTCCCCCCCTCGGACAGCACCTACGAGCAGTACTTC. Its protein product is CASSLPPSDSTYEQYF.

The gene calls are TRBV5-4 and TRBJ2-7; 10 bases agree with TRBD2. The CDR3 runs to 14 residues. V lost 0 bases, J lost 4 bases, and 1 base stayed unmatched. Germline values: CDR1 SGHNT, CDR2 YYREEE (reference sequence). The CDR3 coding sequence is TGTGCCAGCAGCTTGGCAGCGGGAGGGTACGAGCAGTACTTC. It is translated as CASSLAAGGYEQYF.

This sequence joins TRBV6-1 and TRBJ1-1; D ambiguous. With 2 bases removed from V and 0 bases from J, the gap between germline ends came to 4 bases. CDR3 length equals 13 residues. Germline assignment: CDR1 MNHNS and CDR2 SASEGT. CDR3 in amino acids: CASSEYVNTEAFF. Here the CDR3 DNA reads TGTGCCAGCAGTGAATATGTGAACACTGAAGCTTTCTTT.

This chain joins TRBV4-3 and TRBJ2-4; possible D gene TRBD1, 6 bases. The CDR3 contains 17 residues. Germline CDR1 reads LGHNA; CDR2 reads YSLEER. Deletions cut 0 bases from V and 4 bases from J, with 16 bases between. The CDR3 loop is CASSQDGPWTAKNIQYF. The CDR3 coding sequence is TGCGCCAGCAGCCAAGATGGCCCCTGGACAGCTAAAAACATTCAGTACTTC.

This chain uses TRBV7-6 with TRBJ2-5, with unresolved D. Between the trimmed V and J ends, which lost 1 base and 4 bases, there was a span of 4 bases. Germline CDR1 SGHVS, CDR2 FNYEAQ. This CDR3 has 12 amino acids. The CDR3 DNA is TGTGCCAGCAGCTTAGAGGCAGAGACCCAGTACTTC. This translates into CASSLEAETQYF.